The text below deals with one T cell receptor beta chain. Its antigen is unidentified. Trimming left V 1 base short and J 7 bases short, with 10 bases between. Germline lookup yields CDR1 SGHAT and CDR2 FQNNGV. This CDR3 spans 14 amino acids. The sample originates from a study of cytomegalovirus exposure and HLA in healthy donors. Primers included in the PCR were 60 Vbeta and 13 Jbeta primers. Sequenced by immunoSEQ multiplex PCR; TCRdb stores in-frame clones only, minus some. The sample lists about 190,000 clones, around 86% occurring once. Study results and caveats: Accurate predictions that matched the HLA-A and HLA-B alleles of most subjects were reportedly made from TCR beta sequences. Testing in vitro showed three CMV-associated chains specific for CMV antigens.

The chain couples TRBV11-2 to TRBJ2-2; D gene unclear. Material for sequencing was PBMCs. The receptor was isolated from a woman aged 45-65 years in good health and CMV-seropositive. CDR3 amino acids: CASSLGLQSGELFF. CDR3 nucleotide sequence: TGTGCCAGCAGCTTAGGACTCCAAAGCGGGGAGCTGTTTTTT.